This TCR beta chain emerged from a study of blood T cell repertoires in COVID-19. Study background: The United States, Italy and Spain were the sources of the acute and convalescent COVID-19 samples.

This CDR3 spans 14 amino acids. Germline V gene data show CDR1 as KGHDR and CDR2 as SFDVKD. V shed 4 bases and J 6 bases; nucleotides not matched to a gene: 4. The study recruited people aged about 18 to 89 years across 20 to 30 US areas. Recovered participants had two consecutive negative NP/OP PCR tests, healthcare professional clearance, or symptom resolution. This table comes from immunoSEQ multiplex PCR, and its TCRdb copy is limited to in-frame clones, with some not included. Of around 200,000 clones in the sample, 85% were seen once. The sequence derives from a man aged 35 to 55 who had recovered from COVID-19. Input material: PBMCs or T cells enriched from blood (not recorded which). The chain uses TRBV24-1 and TRBJ1-2; 10 positions match TRBD1. The CDR3, as DNA: TGTGCCACCAGTGACCCCGGACAGGGGGATGGCTACACCTTC. It codes for CATSDPGQGDGYTF.